This paragraph reports one TCR beta chain. This sample stems from a study of blood T cell repertoires in COVID-19. Assay: immunoSEQ multiplex PCR; the TCRdb copy retains only in-frame clones and omits some. Altogether around 200,000 clones are present, roughly 89% being singletons, with the ten largest covering approximately 6%. Per the germline V gene, CDR1 is MNHEY and CDR2 is SMNVEV (reference sequence). J was trimmed by 8 bases and V by 6 bases; bases with no gene match: 13. The CDR3 contains 15 residues. Sequenced input: peripheral blood. The chain employs TRBV27 and TRBJ1-2; 9 bases map to TRBD1. The clonotype was recovered from a man aged 55-75 years who had recovered from COVID-19. The CDR3 here is CASRSRDREGSGYTF. As DNA, the CDR3 is TGTGCCAGCAGAAGCCGGGACAGGGAGGGTAGCGGCTACACCTTC.